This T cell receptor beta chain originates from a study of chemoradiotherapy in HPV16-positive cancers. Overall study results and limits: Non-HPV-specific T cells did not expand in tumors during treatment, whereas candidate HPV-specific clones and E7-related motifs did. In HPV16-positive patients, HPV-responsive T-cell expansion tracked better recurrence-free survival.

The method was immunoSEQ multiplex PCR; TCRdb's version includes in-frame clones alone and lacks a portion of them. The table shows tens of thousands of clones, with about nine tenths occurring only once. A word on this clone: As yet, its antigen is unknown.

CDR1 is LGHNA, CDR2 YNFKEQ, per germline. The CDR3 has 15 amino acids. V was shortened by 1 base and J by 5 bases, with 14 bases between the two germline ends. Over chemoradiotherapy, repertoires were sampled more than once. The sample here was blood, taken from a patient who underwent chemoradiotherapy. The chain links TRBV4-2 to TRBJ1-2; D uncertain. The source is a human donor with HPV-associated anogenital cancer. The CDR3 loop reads CASSQGSAVEYGYTF. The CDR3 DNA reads TGTGCCAGCAGCCAAGGAAGTGCCGTAGAATATGGCTACACCTTC.